A single sample is the source of the 10 T cell receptor beta chains below, sequenced in a study of blood T cell repertoires in COVID-19. Sequencing used immunoSEQ multiplex PCR; TCRdb keeps in-frame clones, though not all of them. The table includes over 150,000 clones, about 91% detected once. The specimen was peripheral blood. All receptors derive from a woman between 55 and 75 years old who had recovered from COVID-19.

The rearrangement links TRBV5-1 to TRBJ2-2, with D unclear. Trimming removed 4 bases from V and 1 base from J, with 2 bases in between. Germline values: CDR1 SGHRS, CDR2 YFSETQ. This CDR3 has 12 amino acids. The CDR3 coding sequence is TGCGCCAGCAGCCAGAACACCGGGGAGCTGTTTTTT. It codes for CASSQNTGELFF.

This clone is a singleton in its sample. The rearrangement links TRBV6-5 to TRBJ1-1, with 9 bases that match TRBD1. There are 13 residues in the CDR3. V lost 7 bases, J lost 5 bases, and 5 bases stayed unmatched. Germline V gene data show CDR1 as MNHEY and CDR2 as SVGAGI. The CDR3 DNA reads TGTGCCAGCAAGCTCGGGACAGGGACTGAAGCTTTCTTT. Translation: CASKLGTGTEAFF.

J is TRBJ2-5 and V is TRBV6-5, with D uncertain. Germline V gives CDR1 MNHEY, CDR2 SVGAGI. V was cut by 7 bases and J by 0 bases, with 6 bases left in between. This CDR3 spans 12 amino acids. In nucleotides, the CDR3 is TGTGCCAGCACCTCGTACCAAGAGACCCAGTACTTC. Amino acid sequence: CASTSYQETQYF.

In DNA form, the CDR3 reads TGTGCCAGCACCCCACCGGCGTGGGAGGAAGCTTTCTTT. It specifies CASTPPAWEEAFF. The chain is built from TRBV28 and TRBJ1-1; D not resolved. Germline V gives CDR1 MDHEN, CDR2 SYDVKM. The CDR3 is 13 amino acids. V gave up 7 bases and J gave up 8 bases, with 17 bases separating them.

The genes are TRBV9 and TRBJ2-4, with TRBD2 as a possible D gene (5 bases). The CDR3 has 14 residues. The V gene's germline CDR1 is SGDLS and CDR2 YYNGEE. V was shortened by 3 bases and J by 5 bases, with 12 bases between the two germline ends. CDR3 coding DNA: TGTGCCAGCAGCGCCCGGGATCCCCAAAACATTCAGTACTTC. It specifies CASSARDPQNIQYF.

The chain couples TRBV11-2 to TRBJ1-6, with unresolved D. From germline, CDR1 is SGHAT and CDR2 FQNNGV. Deletions cut 1 base from V and 0 bases from J, with 7 bases between. The CDR3 is made up of 16 amino acids. CDR3 sequence (DNA): TGTGCCAGCAGCTTAGCTGCAGGCTCCTATAATTCACCCCTCCACTTT. It translates to CASSLAAGSYNSPLHF.

The V gene is TRBV19, the J gene TRBJ2-1; TRBD2 matches at 9 bases. The CDR3 is 16 residues long. Looked up from germline, CDR1 is LNHDA and CDR2 is SQIVND (reference sequence). V dropped 3 bases and J dropped 2; count of bases not matched to a gene: 5. The CDR3 region has the DNA TGTGCCAGTAGTATTCAGGTAGCGGGGGCCTACAATGAGCAGTTCTTC. The encoded protein is CASSIQVAGAYNEQFF.

The chain links TRBV28 to TRBJ1-2, with D possibly TRBD1 on 5 matching bases. The germline V and J ends were trimmed by 4 bases and 2 bases, with 14 bases remaining between them. This CDR3 region has 15 residues. Per germline, CDR1 MDHEN and CDR2 SYDVKM. CDR3 nucleotide sequence: TGTGCCAGCAGTTCCGGGGGGGGACCAAACTATGGCTACACCTTC. Protein sequence: CASSSGGGPNYGYTF.

The rearrangement joins TRBV28 to TRBJ2-7, with D tentatively TRBD1 (9 bases). Germline V gene data show CDR1 as MDHEN and CDR2 as SYDVKM. The CDR3 covers 15 residues. V was cut by 6 bases and J by 1 base, with 16 bases left in between. CDR3 sequence (DNA): TGTGCCAGCAGCCCGGGGGGGACAGGGTCCTACGAGCAGTACTTC. Its translation: CASSPGGTGSYEQYF.

This clone has just a few counts. The genes are TRBV5-4 and TRBJ2-1; D might be TRBD2 (7 bases). The germline CDR1 and CDR2 sequences are SGHNT and YYREEE (reference sequence). With 4 bases removed from V and 0 bases from J, the gap between germline ends came to 14 bases. The CDR3 is 16 residues long. For the CDR3, the DNA is TGTGCCAGCAGCCCGGGGGGCGGGGGCTCCTACAATGAGCAGTTCTTC. This gives the protein CASSPGGGGSYNEQFF.